This TCR beta chain originates from a study of identical twins. TCRdb fed the 5' RACE reads into MiXCR, producing one record per CDR3 protein. Among approximately 1.8 million distinct CDR3 sequences, roughly 35% were seen once, and the ten largest hold about 0.27%. The CDR3 has 16 amino acids. Germline lookup yields CDR1 DFQATT and CDR2 SNEGSKA (reference sequence). As regards this clonotype: As yet, its antigen is unknown.

Study-level points and caveats: High-abundance cord blood beta clonotypes had fewer insertions; memory repertoires showed none. In monozygotic twins, models underestimated the sharing of out-of-frame TCR alpha. Potential partial confounding of zero-insertion analyses by invariant MAIT and iNKT cells was noted. Out-of-frame beta sequences exhibited a weaker degree of excess twin sharing.

The V gene is TRBV20-1, the J gene TRBJ2-4; 8 nucleotides match TRBD1. TRBJ2-7 matches the DNA end more closely, so the J call is doubtful. The origin of this receptor is a newborn girl in good health. Material for sequencing was cord blood. The CDR3 DNA reads TGCAGTGCTAGAGTCCCGAAGACAGGGGTCTCCTACGAGCAGTACTTC. Translation gives CSARVPKTGVSYEQYF.